This T cell receptor beta chain was profiled in a study of identical twins. General study findings and limits: Weaker excess twin sharing was observed in beta out-of-frame sequences.

Trimming left V 6 bases short and J 4 bases short, with 15 bases between. The CDR3 contains 15 residues. As regards this clonotype: The antigen remains undetermined.

Template switching added a universal primer site; cDNA carried unique molecular identifiers. TCRdb re-derived calls from the 5' RACE reads in MiXCR, one entry per CDR3 protein. The table records approximately 300,000 distinct CDR3 sequences, 8% to 9.5% of them present only once. This sample was shared with a second study, whose subject was yellow fever vaccine responses in identical twins. That report notes: Twins' vaccine T cell response reportedly seemed partly convergent, partly personalized.

Sequenced: CD8+ T cells sorted from blood. This sequence joins TRBV12-3 or TRBV12-4 and TRBJ2-2, with TRBD2 as a possible D gene (5 bases). The clonotype was recovered from a woman between 18 and 30 years old in good health. CDR3 DNA: TGTGCCAGCAGACCTAGGTCGGGAACCACCGGGGAGCTGTTTTTT. It codes for CASRPRSGTTGELFF.